This T cell receptor (beta chain) was sequenced in a study of tumor and adjacent non-tumor tissue in lung cancer. Looking at the study overall: Patients were aged about 30 to 76, nine to eleven men and 5 women, stage I to III.

Trimming cost V 8 bases and J 7 bases; bases outside gene matches: 22. Looked up from germline, CDR1 is SQVTM and CDR2 is ANQGSEA. CDR3 length equals 17 residues. Study-level results: TCR diversity was significantly greater in tumor than normal lung tissue. Normal lung showed higher cumulative top 100 clone frequency than tumor.

As regards this clonotype: No antigen is known for it.

The template was RNA from unsorted bulk tissue. TCRbeta libraries were built with three rounds of nested PCR, modified from ARM-PCR. TCRdb reprocessed the multiplex PCR reads with MiXCR, giving one entry per CDR3 protein. The sample consists of 90,000 to 130,000 distinct CDR3 sequences, approximately 80% of them appearing once. The sequence was obtained from a man in his sixties or seventies with non-small cell lung cancer. What was sequenced was lung tumor tissue. The chain joins TRBV29-1 to TRBJ2-3, with 9 bases lining up with TRBD1. DNA for the CDR3: TGCAGCTTACTCCCATATGCGACAGGGGGGGATACACATACGCAGTATTTT. Translated: CSLLPYATGGDTHTQYF.